This T cell receptor beta chain was captured in a study of T cell responses to AZD1222 COVID-19 vaccine. This CDR3 is 12 amino acids long. The V gene lost 2 bases and the J gene lost 9 bases, with 8 bases spanning the gap. CDR1 and CDR2 (germline): ENHRY, SYGVKD. TCRdb's copy holds only in-frame clones and misses some; the assay was immunoSEQ multiplex PCR. The sample carries more than 150,000 clones, around nine tenths recorded once. This specimen consisted of peripheral blood, obtained 28 days after the second AZD1222 dose. The receptor was isolated from an adult who received the AZD1222 COVID-19 vaccine. The chain joins TRBV10-3 to TRBJ2-1, with D perhaps assigned TRBD1 or TRBD2 (5 bases each). The CDR3 loop is CAISEEGREQFF. DNA for the CDR3: TGTGCCATCAGTGAGGAGGGACGTGAGCAGTTCTTC.